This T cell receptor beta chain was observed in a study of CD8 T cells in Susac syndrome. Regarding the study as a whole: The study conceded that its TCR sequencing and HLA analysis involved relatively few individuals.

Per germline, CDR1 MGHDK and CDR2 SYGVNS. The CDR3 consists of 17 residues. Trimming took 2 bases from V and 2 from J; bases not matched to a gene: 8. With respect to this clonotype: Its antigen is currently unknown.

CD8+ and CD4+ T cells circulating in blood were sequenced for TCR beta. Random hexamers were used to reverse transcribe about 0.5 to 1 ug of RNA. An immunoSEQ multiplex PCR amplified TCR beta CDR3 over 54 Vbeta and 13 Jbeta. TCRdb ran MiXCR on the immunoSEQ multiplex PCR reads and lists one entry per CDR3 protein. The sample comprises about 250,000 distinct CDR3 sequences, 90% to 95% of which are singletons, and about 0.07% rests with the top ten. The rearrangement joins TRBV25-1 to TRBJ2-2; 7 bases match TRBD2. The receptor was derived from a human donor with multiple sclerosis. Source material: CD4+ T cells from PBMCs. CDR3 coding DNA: TGTGCCAGCAGTGAACACTGGGGAGGGGACAACACCGGGGAGCTGTTTTTT. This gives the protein CASSEHWGGDNTGELFF.